This is a list of T cell receptor beta chains from one sample in a study of blood T cell repertoires in COVID-19. TCRdb's copy holds only in-frame clones and misses some; the assay was immunoSEQ multiplex PCR. The table includes 100,000 to 150,000 clones, about 70% detected once. The material sequenced was peripheral blood. The receptors stem from a man at least 80 years old with COVID-19, enrolled during active disease. The CDR3 runs from the conserved cysteine through the conserved F or W. The D gene is left open where the match is weak. Clone size is shown for a subset of rows, as once, few, many or a class of expanded clone.

j_gene,d_gene,abundance,v_gene,CDR3nt,CDR3aa
TRBJ2-3,-,once,TRBV6-2/TRBV6-3,TGTGCCAGCAGTACCGGGACAAGCACAGATACGCAGTATTTT,CASSTGTSTDTQYF
TRBJ1-1,-,-,TRBV5-4,TGTGCCAGCAGCTTGGCACAGGTAGCTGAAGCTTTCTTT,CASSLAQVAEAFF
TRBJ2-7,-,-,TRBV12-3/TRBV12-4,TGTGCCAGCAGCCGGACAGTGTACGAGCAGTACTTC,CASSRTVYEQYF
TRBJ1-5,TRBD1,-,TRBV28,TGTGCCAGCAGTCCCGGACAGGGTGATCAGCCCCAGCATTTT,CASSPGQGDQPQHF
TRBJ2-5,-,-,TRBV10-2,TGCGCCAGCAGTGAGTCGAACCTCGGGAAGGAGACCCAGTACTTC,CASSESNLGKETQYF
TRBJ1-1,-,-,TRBV29-1,TGCAGCGTTGCGGAGGGGACGGACACTGAAGCTTTCTTT,CSVAEGTDTEAFF
TRBJ2-3,-,few,TRBV5-1,TGCGCCAGCAGCTTGGCCGAGAGAGAAGATACGCAGTATTTT,CASSLAEREDTQYF
TRBJ2-7,-,-,TRBV7-4,TGTGCCAGCACGCACCGGGGGTCCAGGAACGAGCAGTACTTC,CASTHRGSRNEQYF
TRBJ2-6,-,-,TRBV9,TGTGCCAGCAGCGGCGAGACAGGTCTCAGCTCTGGGGCCAACGTCCTGACTTTC,CASSGETGLSSGANVLTF
TRBJ1-1,TRBD1,once,TRBV28,TGTGCCAGCAGTTTGCTCAGGGGGCAAACTGAAGCTTTCTTT,CASSLLRGQTEAFF
TRBJ2-1,TRBD2,-,TRBV9,TGTGCCAGCAGCCTCACCACTAGCGAGAGCTCCTACAATGAGCAGTTCTTC,CASSLTTSESSYNEQFF
TRBJ2-5,-,few,TRBV5-1,TGCGCCAGCAGCTTCTCCAGAGAGACCCAGTACTTC,CASSFSRETQYF
TRBJ1-1,TRBD1,-,TRBV18,TGTGCCAGCTCACCACAGGGGGCAACGGGGACTGAAGCTTTCTTT,CASSPQGATGTEAFF
TRBJ2-1,-,few,TRBV19,TGTGCCAGTAGTATTGTCTCGGCGGGGCTATCTAAGCAGTTCTTC,CASSIVSAGLSKQFF
TRBJ1-6,-,-,TRBV11-3,TGTGCCAGGCAGGGGATTAATTCACCCCTCCACTTT,CARQGINSPLHF
TRBJ2-1,TRBD2,-,TRBV10-3,TGTGCCACCAGCCAGCCGCTAGCGGGGTATAACAATGAGCAGTTCTTC,CATSQPLAGYNNEQFF
TRBJ2-1,TRBD2,-,TRBV7-9,TGTGCCAGCAGCTTAGGGCTAGCGGGAGAGGATGAGCAGTTCTTC,CASSLGLAGEDEQFF
TRBJ1-2,-,-,TRBV10-1,TGCGCCAGCAGTGAAAGGGGATCGGGCGGCTACACCTTC,CASSERGSGGYTF
TRBJ2-7,-,-,TRBV28,TGTGCCAGCAGTCCCATGCAGGGGTCATACTACGAGCAGTACTTC,CASSPMQGSYYEQYF
TRBJ2-1,-,-,TRBV5-1,TGCGCCAGCAGAACAGGCCCGGGCAATGAGCAGTTCTTC,CASRTGPGNEQFF
TRBJ2-5,-,-,TRBV3-1/TRBV3-2,TGTGCCAGCAGCCAAGCTGGCGGGGCCGGGGAGACCCAGTACTTC,CASSQAGGAGETQYF
TRBJ1-2,-,few,TRBV4-1,TGCGCCAGCAGCCAAGCTACAGGGTACGGCTATGGCTACACCTTC,CASSQATGYGYGYTF
TRBJ1-1,-,-,TRBV19,TGTGCCAGTAGTATAGAGCCACAAGAAGCTTTCTTT,CASSIEPQEAFF
TRBJ2-3,-,few,TRBV5-1,TGCGCCAGCAGCCCGCCGACAGGCGGCACAGATACGCAGTATTTT,CASSPPTGGTDTQYF
TRBJ1-1,TRBD1,few,TRBV7-9,TGTGCCAGCAGCCTGGGACAGATGAACACTGAAGCTTTCTTT,CASSLGQMNTEAFF
TRBJ2-6,-,-,TRBV6-2/TRBV6-3,TGTGCCAGCAGTTTCAACCCCAGACAGGCTGGGGCCAACGTCCTGACTTTC,CASSFNPRQAGANVLTF
TRBJ2-7,TRBD2,-,TRBV5-5,TGTGCCAGCAGCTCATTACCGGGACTAGGTAGCGAGCAGTACTTC,CASSSLPGLGSEQYF